The 18 T cell receptor beta chains below were found in one sample sequenced in a study of regulatory T cells in long-lasting Graves disease. For TCR beta, libraries came from iRepertoire HTBI primers and Arm-PCR of CDR3 regions. From the multiplex PCR reads, TCRdb called clonotypes with MiXCR, one entry per CDR3 protein. The data show 250,000 to 300,000 distinct CDR3 sequences, around a sixth seen once. Described time point: newly diagnosed GD, antithyroid drugs for less than 3 months. The TCR library was prepared using RNA isolated from PBMCs. These data also featured in a second study, about T cells in Graves' hyperthyroidism and ophthalmopathy.

The source was peripheral blood mononuclear cells (PBMCs), collected at new diagnosis, from a patient treated with antithyroid drugs. These receptors came from a woman between 25 and 40 years old with Graves disease.

The sample holds a few counts of this clonotype. With a much larger clone just one base away, this may be a read error. This sequence joins TRBV3-1 and TRBJ2-4; the match to TRBD1 covers 8 bases. The CDR3 extends over 12 amino acids. Germline assignment: CDR1 LGHDT and CDR2 YNNKEL (reference sequence). The CDR3 region has the DNA TGTGCCAGCAGCCAAGTCCGGACAGGGCGAATCTTC. This encodes CASSQVRTGRIF.

This clonotype was seen many times. This chain links TRBV7-9 with TRBJ2-1; D possibly corresponds to TRBD1 (6 bases). The V gene's germline CDR1 is SEHNR and CDR2 FQNEAQ (reference sequence). Trimming stripped 5 bases from V and 5 bases from J, with 10 bases between. This CDR3 spans 13 amino acids. The CDR3 DNA reads TGTGCCAGCAGCCGGACAGTTAACAATGAGCAGTTCTTC. As protein: CASSRTVNNEQFF.

As regards this clonotype: With only one base between it and a far larger clone, this is likely a read error. This chain connects TRBV11-2 to TRBJ2-1; the D gene could be TRBD1 or TRBD2 (5 bases each). The CDR3 has 14 residues. The ends were cut back, 6 bases at V and 10 bases at J, with 19 bases in the middle. Germline V gene lookup returns CDR1 SGHAT and CDR2 FQNNGV. The CDR3 DNA is TGTGCCAGCAGGGGGCTTTGGGGGTCCTACGAGCAGTTCTTC. Translated: CASRGLWGSYEQFF. The variable domain in full, completed from reference TRBV11-2 and TRBJ2-1, reads EAGVAQSPRYKIIEKRQSVAFWCNPISGHATLYWYQQILGQGPKLLIQFQNNGVVDDSQLPKDRFSAERLKGVDSTLKIQPAKLEDSAVYLCASRGLWGSYEQFFGPGTRLTVL.

This clonotype was observed at least ten times. V usage is TRBV7-6 and J usage is TRBJ1-5; 7 bases are a match to TRBD1. The germline V gene encodes CDR1 SGHVS and CDR2 FNYEAQ. The CDR3 covers 15 residues. V dropped 2 bases and J dropped 7; count of bases not matched to a gene: 8. CDR3 amino acids: CASSLLTGLGQPQHF. CDR3 nucleotides: TGTGCCAGCAGCTTACTGACAGGGCTCGGCCAGCCCCAGCATTTT.

This clonotype was seen many times. The chain couples TRBV12-3 or TRBV12-4 to TRBJ2-1, with TRBD2 matching over 8 bases. The CDR3 totals 15 residues. The V gene end was trimmed by 2 bases and the J gene end by 8 bases; junction bases not matched to a gene: 8. This chain's CDR3 is CASSLPGTRKYEQFF. The CDR3 DNA follows: TGTGCCAGCAGTTTACCCGGGACTAGGAAGTATGAGCAGTTCTTC.

There are many counts of this clonotype. The rearrangement joins TRBV7-2 to TRBJ1-2, with D possibly TRBD1 on 5 matching bases. V lost 1 base and J 8 bases, leaving 11 bases between the germline ends. The CDR3 extends over 13 amino acids. Germline V gene data show CDR1 as SGHTA and CDR2 as FQGNSA. The CDR3 spells CASSLVREDGYTF. The CDR3 region has the DNA TGTGCCAGCAGCTTAGTCAGGGAGGACGGCTACACCTTC.

At least ten counts were recorded for this clonotype. An end of the junction differs from the germline gene, which may be a read error. This chain links TRBV11-2 with TRBJ2-1; D is ambiguous. The CDR3 sequence is 17 residues long. CDR1 SGHAT and CDR2 FQNNGV come from the germline V gene. In DNA, the CDR3 is TGTGCCGGCAGCCTCAATTTCGGGCCTCTAAAGTCCAATGAGCAGTTCTTC. Amino acids: CAGSLNFGPLKSNEQFF.

The chain links TRBV7-2 to TRBJ2-5; 13 bases map to TRBD2. The germline gives CDR1 SGHTA, CDR2 FQGNSA. After removal of 4 bases from V and 5 bases from J, the junction contained 4 bases not matched to a gene. The CDR3 spans 15 residues. The CDR3 nucleotides are TGTGCCAGCAGCTACACTAGCGGGGGGGCCGAGACCCAGTACTTC. The encoded protein is CASSYTSGGAETQYF.

There are many counts of this clonotype. This rearrangement joins TRBV12-3 or TRBV12-4 to TRBJ2-2, with D possibly called TRBD1 or TRBD2 (5 bases each). This CDR3 region has 18 residues. V lost 10 bases to trimming and J lost 4 bases, with 28 bases between them. In DNA form, the CDR3 reads TGTGCCATTCGGACGGGGTCAGGGCCCCAGGAGACCACCGGGGAGCTGTTTTTT. Encoded protein: CAIRTGSGPQETTGELFF.

Ten or more counts support this clonotype. The chain uses TRBV12-5 and TRBJ2-1; 11 positions agree with TRBD1. The CDR3 is 17 amino acids. Trimming at V came to 4 bases and at J to 4 bases, leaving 9 bases not matched to a gene. Germline lookup yields CDR1 LGHNT and CDR2 FRNRAP. Written as DNA, the CDR3 is TGTGCTAGTGGTTCGATACCGGGACAGGGGGGATACAATGAGCAGTTCTTC. Its translation is CASGSIPGQGGYNEQFF.

This clonotype was found many times. The V gene is TRBV7-2, the J gene TRBJ2-5; 7 bases are shared with TRBD1. V gave up 7 bases and J gave up 1 base; unmatched junction bases: 6. The CDR3 totals 14 residues. Germline V lookup: CDR1 SGHTA, CDR2 FQGNSA. CDR3 region: CASTQAGGQETQYF. DNA of the CDR3: TGTGCCAGCACCCAAGCAGGGGGCCAAGAGACCCAGTACTTC.

This chain links TRBV4-1 with TRBJ2-2, with D tentatively TRBD2 (5 bases). V was shortened by 4 bases and J by 5 bases, with 17 bases between the two germline ends. The germline V gene has CDR1 MGHRA and CDR2 YSYEKL. The CDR3 spans 16 residues. In nucleotides, the CDR3 is TGCGCCAGCAGCCCGCATTCTAGATCGGGAACCGGGGAGCTGTTTTTT. Translation gives CASSPHSRSGTGELFF.

At least ten counts were recorded for this clonotype. The chain joins TRBV11-2 to TRBJ2-7; 7 bases fit TRBD2. The junction had 6 bases not matched to a gene; V was cut back by 4 bases and J by 0 bases. CDR1 and CDR2 from the germline V gene are SGHAT and FQNNGV. The CDR3 totals 15 residues. CDR3 loop: CASSSRPGGSYEQYF. In nucleotides, the CDR3 is TGTGCCAGCAGCTCCAGGCCGGGGGGCTCCTACGAGCAGTACTTC.

In its sample, this clonotype was seen many times. The chain employs TRBV5-1 and TRBJ1-6; D remains unclear. Deletions cut 2 bases from V and 5 bases from J, with 11 bases between. Germline values: CDR1 SGHRS, CDR2 YFSETQ. The CDR3 is 15 residues long. CDR3 nucleotides: TGCGCCAGCAGCTTCTCCAGCCCCGATAATTCACCCCTCCACTTT. Its protein product is CASSFSSPDNSPLHF.

This clonotype was counted at least ten times. Germline is not matched at one junction end, which may reflect a read error. The CDR3 is CASSSGTGYEQYF. CDR3 coding DNA: TGTGCCAGCAGCTCCGGGACAGGTTACGAGCAGTACTTC. V is TRBV5-1 and J is TRBJ2-7; 8 bases line up with TRBD1. Germline V gene sequence: CDR1 SGHRS, CDR2 YFSETQ. CDR3 length equals 13 residues.

The chain has TRBV20-1 and TRBJ2-2, with 12 bases lining up with TRBD2. The CDR3 has 16 residues. Germline V gene sequence: CDR1 DFQATT, CDR2 SNEGSKA (reference sequence). J was trimmed by 5 bases and V by 6 bases; bases with no gene match: 10. DNA of the CDR3: TGCAGTGCCGGTTCTAGCGGGGGGGCGAGTACCGGGGAGCTGTTTTTT. Residues: CSAGSSGGASTGELFF.

At least ten counts were recorded for this clonotype. For the CDR3, the DNA is TGTGCCAGCAGCGTCGAACGTCTCCCTTTCAGCAATCAGCCCCAGCATTTT. It encodes CASSVERLPFSNQPQHF. V and J are TRBV12-3 or TRBV12-4 and TRBJ1-5; D uncertain. V shed 6 bases and J shed 1 base, with 19 bases lying between them. The length of the CDR3 is 17 residues.

The rearrangement links TRBV9 to TRBJ1-1; D uncertain. This CDR3 contains 14 residues. With 0 bases removed from V and 4 bases from J, the gap between germline ends came to 10 bases. Germline V gene sequence: CDR1 SGDLS, CDR2 YYNGEE. CDR3 sequence (DNA): TGTGCCAGCAGCGTAGATGAAGGGAGCACTGAAGCTTTCTTT. It is translated as CASSVDEGSTEAFF.